This T cell receptor (beta chain) was profiled in a study of blood T cells in healthy people across ages (dated by TCRdb to between 2014 and 2016). Regarding the research as a whole: In model experiments, template switching captured about one uniquely barcoded TCR beta cDNA molecule for every two T cells. Using deep sequencing normalized with unique cDNA molecular identifiers, the study measured how TCR beta repertoire diversity changes with age. The donors were split into four age groups: young (average roughly 15 years), middle-aged (over 35), aged (roughly 65) and long-lived (roughly 88). To avoid experimental bias, donors of different ages were distributed randomly across sequencing lanes. For two donors (one aged 18 to 30 and one aged 80 or older), the study analyzed two additional independent replicas of 1 million unique cDNA reads from the same blood draw.

Regarding this clonotype: No antigen is known for it. No much larger clonotype is one base removed from it; base qualities were not supplied.

Broader findings and caveats from the paper: Observed TCR beta diversity per million T cells fell roughly linearly with age, and a significant reduction was already apparent by age roughly 41. Estimates of total diversity based on one million sequenced T cells were considered lower bounds and underestimates. Bulk unsorted PBMC profiling prevented conclusive comparison of naive and antigen-experienced compartments. A strong correlation was found between observed TCR beta diversity and the percentage of naive T cells measured by flow cytometry. Because donor CMV infection status was unknown, age-related changes in expanded clonotypes were potentially confounded. The long-lived group showed more naive CD4+ T cells, fewer expanded clones and increased TCR diversity than the aged group, suggesting age selection.

Libraries were built with 5' RACE. These reads were obtained on an Illumina HiSeq 2500. The second PCR ran for roughly 7 to 12 cycles and used a J-beta primer mix along with a sample-barcoded 5' primer. Each TCR beta cDNA molecule received a unique molecular identifier from a template-switch 5' adaptor carrying 12 random nucleotides. Each sample yielded at least 2.5 million CDR3-containing paired-end reads. The Mint cDNA synthesis kit, primed by a TRBC-specific oligonucleotide, was used to synthesize first-strand cDNA from all RNA. Following uracil-DNA glycosylase treatment, all cDNA underwent a first 18-cycle PCR with the universal primers M1SS and BC2_uni_R. As for how the authors treated the data: Each sample was normalized by randomly selecting 1 million high-quality reads, each carrying a distinct molecular identifier. Instead of being binned into consensus sequences, reads that shared molecular identifiers were thrown out. CDR3 identification, clonotype clustering and error correction used MiTCR with a Q25 quality threshold and the strictest error-elimination algorithm. A nonparametric unseen species model with Euler transformation was used to estimate lower-bound total TCR beta diversity. TCRdb trimmed the raw reads at Q25, called clones with MiXCR and kept productive beta chains. Each CDR3 protein gets just one entry, which takes the most common genes and DNA from the rows behind it. What appears here as the V and J calls and clone size reflects TCRdb's work, not the paper's. The sample table records over a million distinct CDR3 sequences; 35% to 55% of these occur just once. The top ten clones comprise over 15% of the sample.

V lost 4 bases and J lost 2 bases; the stretch between them is 10 bases long. The germline V gene (reference sequence) sets CDR1 to LNHNV and CDR2 to YYDKDF. Taken from cysteine to phenylalanine, the CDR3 has 14 residues. Only the CDR3 portion is preserved as DNA: 42 bases, with reading frame beginning at the first base. The donors were roughly 39 Caucasian individuals from Russia, aged about 6 to 100 years, who were systemically healthy. Each donor gave ten milliliters of peripheral blood, drawn into EDTA-treated Vacutainer tubes. Ficoll-Paque density-gradient centrifugation was used to isolate PBMCs, with at least 6.5 million per sample. Total RNA was extracted from PBMCs with Trizol reagent, with at least 6 micrograms obtained per sample. Naive CD45RAhigh/CD27high T cell percentages were measured by flow cytometry on a PBMC aliquot from every donor.

Source material: blood. The chain was built from TRBV15 and TRBJ2-3; a tentative D match to TRBD2 spans 5 bases. This receptor was identified in an older woman in good health. The CDR3 corresponds to CATSTGMDTDTQYF. The sequenced DNA: TGTGCCACCAGCACCGGGATGGACACAGATACGCAGTATTTT.